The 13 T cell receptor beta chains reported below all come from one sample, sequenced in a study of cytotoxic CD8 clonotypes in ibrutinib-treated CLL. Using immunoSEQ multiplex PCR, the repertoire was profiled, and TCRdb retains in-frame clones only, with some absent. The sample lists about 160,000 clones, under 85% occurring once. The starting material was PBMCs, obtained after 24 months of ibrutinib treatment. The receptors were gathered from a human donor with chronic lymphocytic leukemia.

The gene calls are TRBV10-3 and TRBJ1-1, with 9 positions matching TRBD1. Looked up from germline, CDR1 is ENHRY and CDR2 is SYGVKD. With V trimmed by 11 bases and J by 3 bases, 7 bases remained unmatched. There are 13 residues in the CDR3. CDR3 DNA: TGTGCCTCGGGGGGGGACAGGGACACTGAAGCTTTCTTT. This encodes CASGGDRDTEAFF.

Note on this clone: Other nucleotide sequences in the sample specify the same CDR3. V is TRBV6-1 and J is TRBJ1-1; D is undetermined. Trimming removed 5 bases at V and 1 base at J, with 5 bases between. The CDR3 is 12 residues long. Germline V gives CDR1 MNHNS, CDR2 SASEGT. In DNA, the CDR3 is TGTGCCAGCAGTAAAGGGAACACTGAAGCTTTCTTT. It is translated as CASSKGNTEAFF.

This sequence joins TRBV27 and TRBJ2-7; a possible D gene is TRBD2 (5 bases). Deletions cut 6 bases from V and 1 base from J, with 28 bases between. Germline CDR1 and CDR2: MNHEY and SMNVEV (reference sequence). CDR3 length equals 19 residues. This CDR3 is CASRPRVFVASYSSYEQYF. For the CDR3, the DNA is TGTGCCAGCAGACCGAGGGTCTTCGTGGCAAGCTATTCTTCCTACGAGCAGTACTTC.

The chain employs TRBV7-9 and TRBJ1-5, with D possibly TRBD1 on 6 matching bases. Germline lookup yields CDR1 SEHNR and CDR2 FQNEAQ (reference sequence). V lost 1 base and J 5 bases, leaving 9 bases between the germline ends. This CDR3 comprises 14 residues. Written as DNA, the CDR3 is TGTGCCAGCAGCTTAGGGACAGCCGATCAGCCCCAGCATTTT. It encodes CASSLGTADQPQHF.

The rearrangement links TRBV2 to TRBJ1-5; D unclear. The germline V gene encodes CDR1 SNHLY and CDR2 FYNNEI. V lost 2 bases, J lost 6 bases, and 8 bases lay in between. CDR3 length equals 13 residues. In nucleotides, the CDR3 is TGTGCCAGCAGTGAAATATCTGCTCAGCCCCAGCATTTT. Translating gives CASSEISAQPQHF.

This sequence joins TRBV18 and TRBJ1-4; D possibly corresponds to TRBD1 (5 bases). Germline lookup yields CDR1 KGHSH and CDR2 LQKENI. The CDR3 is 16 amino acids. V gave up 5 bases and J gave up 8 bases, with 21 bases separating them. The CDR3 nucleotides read TGTGCCAGCTCAACAGGCGGGGCAGGGAACTTGGAAAAACTGTTTTTT. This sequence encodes CASSTGGAGNLEKLFF.

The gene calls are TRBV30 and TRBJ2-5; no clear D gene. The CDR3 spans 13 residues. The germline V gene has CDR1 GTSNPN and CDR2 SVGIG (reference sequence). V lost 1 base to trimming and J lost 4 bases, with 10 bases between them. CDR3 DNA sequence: TGTGCCTGGAGTGGGAATTTACTAGAGACCCAGTACTTC. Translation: CAWSGNLLETQYF.

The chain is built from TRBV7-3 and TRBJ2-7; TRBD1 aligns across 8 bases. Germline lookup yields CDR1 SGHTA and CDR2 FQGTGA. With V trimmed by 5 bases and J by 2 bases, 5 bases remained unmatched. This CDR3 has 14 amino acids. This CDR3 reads CASSPQGGAYEQYF. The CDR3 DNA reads TGTGCCAGCAGCCCACAGGGGGGAGCCTACGAGCAGTACTTC. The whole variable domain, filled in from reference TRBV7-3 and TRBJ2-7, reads GAGVSQTPSNKVTEKGKYVELRCDPISGHTALYWYRQSLGQGPEFLIYFQGTGAADDSGLPNDRFFAVRPEGSVSTLKIQRTERGDSAVYLCASSPQGGAYEQYFGPGTRLTVT.

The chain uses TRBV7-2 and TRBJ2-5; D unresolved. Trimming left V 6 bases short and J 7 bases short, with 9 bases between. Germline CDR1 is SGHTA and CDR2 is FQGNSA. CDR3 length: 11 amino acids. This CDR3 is CASSRAGTQYF. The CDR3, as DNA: TGTGCCAGCAGTAGGGCCGGGACCCAGTACTTC.

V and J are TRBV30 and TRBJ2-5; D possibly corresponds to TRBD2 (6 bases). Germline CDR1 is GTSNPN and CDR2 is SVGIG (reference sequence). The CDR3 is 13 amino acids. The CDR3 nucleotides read TGTGCGTGGGGTGCGGGAATAAGAGAGACCCAGTACTTC. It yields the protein CAWGAGIRETQYF.

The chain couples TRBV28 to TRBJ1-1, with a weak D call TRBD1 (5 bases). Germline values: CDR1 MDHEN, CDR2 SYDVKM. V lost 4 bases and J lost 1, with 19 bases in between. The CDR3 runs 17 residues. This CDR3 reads CASSSMPSTDTNTEAFF. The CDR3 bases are TGTGCCAGCAGTTCCATGCCCTCGACAGACACGAACACTGAAGCTTTCTTT.

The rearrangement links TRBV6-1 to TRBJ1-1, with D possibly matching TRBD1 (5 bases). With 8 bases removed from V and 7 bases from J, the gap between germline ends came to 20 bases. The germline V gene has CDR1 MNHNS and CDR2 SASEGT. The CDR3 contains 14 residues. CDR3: CASGLPTEPVEAFF. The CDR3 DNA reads TGTGCCAGCGGACTACCGACAGAGCCCGTTGAAGCTTTCTTT.

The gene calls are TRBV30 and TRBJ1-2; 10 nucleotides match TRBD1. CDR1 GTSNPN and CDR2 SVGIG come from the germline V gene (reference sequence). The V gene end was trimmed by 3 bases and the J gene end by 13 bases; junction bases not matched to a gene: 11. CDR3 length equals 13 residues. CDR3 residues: CAWSPGQGMMGTF. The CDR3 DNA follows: TGTGCCTGGAGCCCGGGACAGGGGATGATGGGCACCTTC.